Sequencing of this T cell receptor (beta chain) was carried out in a study of response to subunit inactivated influenza vaccine. Findings and caveats of the study: With each seasonal influenza vaccination, the authors suggested, few new T cells are recruited.

The CDR3 extends over 15 amino acids. V was clipped by 2 bases and J by 7 bases, with 16 bases between them. CDR1 SGHKS and CDR2 YYEKEE come from the germline V gene (reference sequence). Turning to this clonotype: The target antigen is unknown.

TCRdb reprocessed the RT-PCR reads via MiXCR and lists one record per CDR3 protein. This table holds hundreds of thousands of distinct CDR3 sequences, 25% found once. The chain employs TRBV5-5 and TRBJ2-1; D is ambiguous. The sequences come from CD4+ T cells sorted from PBMCs, collected more than 4 days after vaccination. This clonotype originated in a man aged 50-60 years who received an inactivated influenza vaccine. This CDR3 reads CASSFGPSVVNEQFF. The CDR3 DNA reads TGTGCCAGCAGCTTCGGCCCGTCAGTTGTAAATGAGCAGTTCTTC.